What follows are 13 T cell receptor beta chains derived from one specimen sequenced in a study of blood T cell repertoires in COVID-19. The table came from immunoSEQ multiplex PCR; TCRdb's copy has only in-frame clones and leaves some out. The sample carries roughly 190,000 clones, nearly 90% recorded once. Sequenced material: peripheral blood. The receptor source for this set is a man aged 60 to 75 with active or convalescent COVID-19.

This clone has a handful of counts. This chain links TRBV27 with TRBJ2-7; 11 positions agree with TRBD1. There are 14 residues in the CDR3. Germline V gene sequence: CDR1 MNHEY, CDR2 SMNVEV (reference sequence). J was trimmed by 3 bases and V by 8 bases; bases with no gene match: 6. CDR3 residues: CASSDRGPFYEQYF. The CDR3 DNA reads TGTGCCAGCTCGGACAGGGGGCCGTTCTACGAGCAGTACTTC.

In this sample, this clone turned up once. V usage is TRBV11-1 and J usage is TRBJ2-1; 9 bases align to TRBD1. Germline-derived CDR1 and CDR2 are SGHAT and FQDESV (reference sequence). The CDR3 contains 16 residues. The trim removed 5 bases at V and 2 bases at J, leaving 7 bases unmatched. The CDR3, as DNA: TGTGCCAGCAGCCCGGGACAGGGAAAGCCCTACAATGAGCAGTTCTTC. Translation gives CASSPGQGKPYNEQFF. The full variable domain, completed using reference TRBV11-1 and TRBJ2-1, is EAEVAQSPRYKITEKSQAVAFWCDPISGHATLYWYRQILGQGPELLVQFQDESVVDDSQLPKDRFSAERLKGVDSTLKIQPAELGDSAMYLCASSPGQGKPYNEQFFGPGTRLTVL.

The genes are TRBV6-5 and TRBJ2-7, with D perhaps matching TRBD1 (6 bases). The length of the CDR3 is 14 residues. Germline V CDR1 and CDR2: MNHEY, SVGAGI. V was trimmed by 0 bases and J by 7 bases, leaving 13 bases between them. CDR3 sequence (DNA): TGTGCCAGCAGTTACTCGAGGACAGCAGGGGAGCAGTACTTC. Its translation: CASSYSRTAGEQYF.

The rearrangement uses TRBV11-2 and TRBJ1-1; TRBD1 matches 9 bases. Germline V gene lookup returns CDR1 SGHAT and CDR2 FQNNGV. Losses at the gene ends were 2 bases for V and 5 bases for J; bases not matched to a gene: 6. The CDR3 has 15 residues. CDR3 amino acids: CASSLNWDRVTEAFF. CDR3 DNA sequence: TGTGCCAGCAGCTTAAATTGGGACAGGGTTACTGAAGCTTTCTTT.

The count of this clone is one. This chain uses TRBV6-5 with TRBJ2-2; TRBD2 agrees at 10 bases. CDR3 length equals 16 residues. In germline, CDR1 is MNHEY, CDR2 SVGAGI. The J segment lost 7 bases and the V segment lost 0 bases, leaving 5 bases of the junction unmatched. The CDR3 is CASSYSGTSVHGELFF. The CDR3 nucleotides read TGTGCCAGCAGTTACTCCGGGACTAGCGTACACGGGGAGCTGTTTTTT.

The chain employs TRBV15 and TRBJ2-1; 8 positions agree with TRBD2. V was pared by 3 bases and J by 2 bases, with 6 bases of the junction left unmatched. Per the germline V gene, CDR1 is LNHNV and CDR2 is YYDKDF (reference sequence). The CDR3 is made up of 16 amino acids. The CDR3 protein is CATSRMIAGPYNEQFF. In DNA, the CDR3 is TGTGCCACCAGCAGGATGATAGCGGGGCCCTACAATGAGCAGTTCTTC.

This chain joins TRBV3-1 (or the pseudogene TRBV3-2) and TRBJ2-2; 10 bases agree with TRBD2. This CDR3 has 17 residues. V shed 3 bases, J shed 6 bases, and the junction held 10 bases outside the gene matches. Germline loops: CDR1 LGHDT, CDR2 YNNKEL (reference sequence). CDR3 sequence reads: CASSHESSGGAAGELFF. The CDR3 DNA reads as TGTGCCAGCAGCCACGAGTCCAGCGGGGGGGCCGCCGGGGAGCTGTTTTTT.

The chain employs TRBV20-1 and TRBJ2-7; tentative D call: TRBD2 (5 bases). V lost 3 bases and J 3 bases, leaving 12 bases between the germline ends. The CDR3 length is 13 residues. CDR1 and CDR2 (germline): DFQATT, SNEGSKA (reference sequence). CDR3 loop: CSASSGLRYEQYF. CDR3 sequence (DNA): TGCAGTGCTAGTTCTGGACTCCGCTACGAGCAGTACTTC.

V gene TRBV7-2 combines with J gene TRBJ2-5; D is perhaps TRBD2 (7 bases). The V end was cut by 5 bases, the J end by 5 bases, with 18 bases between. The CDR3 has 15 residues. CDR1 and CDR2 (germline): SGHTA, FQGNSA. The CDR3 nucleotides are TGTGCCAGCAGCCCGATGGCGGGGGCCAGGGAGACCCAGTACTTC. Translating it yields CASSPMAGARETQYF.

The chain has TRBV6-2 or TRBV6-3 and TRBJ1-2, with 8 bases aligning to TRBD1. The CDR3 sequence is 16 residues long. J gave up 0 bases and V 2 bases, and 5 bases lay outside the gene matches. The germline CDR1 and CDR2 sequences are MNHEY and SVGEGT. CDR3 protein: CASSYGTGVSNYGYTF. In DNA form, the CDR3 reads TGTGCCAGCAGTTACGGGACAGGAGTTTCTAACTATGGCTACACCTTC.

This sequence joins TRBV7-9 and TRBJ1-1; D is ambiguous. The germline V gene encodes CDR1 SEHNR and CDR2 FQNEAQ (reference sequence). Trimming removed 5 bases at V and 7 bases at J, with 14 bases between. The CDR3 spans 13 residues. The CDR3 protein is CASSTDGKYEAFF. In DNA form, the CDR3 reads TGTGCCAGCAGCACAGACGGGAAGTATGAAGCTTTCTTT.

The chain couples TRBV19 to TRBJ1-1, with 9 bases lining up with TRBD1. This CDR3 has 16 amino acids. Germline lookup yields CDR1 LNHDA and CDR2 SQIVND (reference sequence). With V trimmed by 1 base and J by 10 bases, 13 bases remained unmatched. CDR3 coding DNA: TGTGCCAGTAGTATAGCCCCAGGGACAGGGTATTCCGGAGCTTTCTTT. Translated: CASSIAPGTGYSGAFF.

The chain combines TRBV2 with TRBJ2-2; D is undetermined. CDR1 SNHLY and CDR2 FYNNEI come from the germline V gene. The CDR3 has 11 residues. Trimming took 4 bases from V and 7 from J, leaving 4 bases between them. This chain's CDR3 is CASSGSGELFF. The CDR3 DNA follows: TGTGCCAGCAGTGGTAGCGGGGAGCTGTTTTTT.